These 4 T cell receptor beta chains came from one sample sequenced in a study of blood T cell repertoires in COVID-19. Profiled with immunoSEQ multiplex PCR; TCRdb holds only in-frame clones, not every one. The data contain tens of thousands of clones, about 63% of them seen just once; the ten biggest clones take up roughly 10%. The sequenced sample consisted of peripheral blood. The receptors shown here come from a woman between 70 and 85 years old with acute or convalescent COVID-19.

A note on this clone: In this CDR3 the conserved last residue, phenylalanine or tryptophan, is missing, so a read error is likely. The DNA is omitted, as the CDR3 cannot be located on it reliably, and the CDR3 follows TCRdb's listing. The chain employs TRBV21-1 and TRBJ2-4; the listed D gene, TRBD2, was not tested against the DNA. TRBV21-1 corresponds to a pseudogene. The CDR3 is 14 amino acids long, termini counted. CDR3 amino acids: CASSKGPAGGPRGI.

The rearrangement joins TRBV6-6 to TRBJ1-6; D is perhaps TRBD1 (5 bases). CDR3 length equals 14 residues. Germline CDR1 MNHNY, CDR2 SVGAGI (reference sequence). Trimming cost V 4 bases and J 8 bases, with 12 bases left between them. The CDR3 nucleotides are TGTGCCAGCAGTTCTACAGGTCTGGATTCACCCCTCCACTTT. Amino acids: CASSSTGLDSPLHF.

J is TRBJ2-3 and V is TRBV10-2; 8 bases match TRBD1. CDR1 and CDR2 from the germline V gene are WSHSY and SAAADI. Trimming removed 5 bases from V and 5 bases from J; junction bases left unmatched: 12. The CDR3 runs to 16 residues. As DNA, the CDR3 is TGCGCCAGCAGTACGTGGACAGGGTTCGGTAGAGATACGCAGTATTTT. Translated: CASSTWTGFGRDTQYF.

The sample holds one count of this clone. The gene calls are TRBV5-1 and TRBJ1-3; the match to TRBD1 covers 8 bases. With V trimmed by 4 bases and J by 4 bases, 7 bases remained unmatched. The CDR3 length is 15 residues. Germline values: CDR1 SGHRS, CDR2 YFSETQ. CDR3: CASSTRTGYGNTIYF. The CDR3 coding sequence is TGCGCCAGCAGCACTCGGACAGGGTACGGAAACACCATATATTTT.